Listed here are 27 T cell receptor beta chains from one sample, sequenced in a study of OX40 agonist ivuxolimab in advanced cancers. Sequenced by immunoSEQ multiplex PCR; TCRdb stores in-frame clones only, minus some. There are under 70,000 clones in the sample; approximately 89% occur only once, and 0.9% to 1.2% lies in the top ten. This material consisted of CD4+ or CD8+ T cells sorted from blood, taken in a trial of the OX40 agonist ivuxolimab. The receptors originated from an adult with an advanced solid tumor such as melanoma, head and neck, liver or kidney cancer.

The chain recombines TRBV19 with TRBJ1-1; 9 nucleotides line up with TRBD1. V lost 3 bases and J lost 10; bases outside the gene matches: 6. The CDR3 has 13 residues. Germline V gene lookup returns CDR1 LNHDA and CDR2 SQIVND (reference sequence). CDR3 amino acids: CASSISGQGRAFF. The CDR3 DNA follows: TGTGCCAGTAGTATCTCGGGACAGGGTAGAGCTTTCTTT.

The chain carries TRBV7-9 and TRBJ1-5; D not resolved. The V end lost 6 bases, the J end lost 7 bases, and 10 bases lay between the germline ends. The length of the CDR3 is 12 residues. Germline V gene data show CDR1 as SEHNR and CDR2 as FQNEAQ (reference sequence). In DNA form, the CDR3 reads TGTGCCAGCAGAGACGGGTACCAGCCCCAGCATTTT. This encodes CASRDGYQPQHF.

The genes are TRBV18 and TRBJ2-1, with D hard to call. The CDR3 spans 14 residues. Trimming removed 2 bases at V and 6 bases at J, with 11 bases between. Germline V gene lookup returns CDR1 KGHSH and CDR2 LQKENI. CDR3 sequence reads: CASSPYLEVNEQFF. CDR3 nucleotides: TGTGCCAGCTCACCATATCTAGAGGTCAATGAGCAGTTCTTC.

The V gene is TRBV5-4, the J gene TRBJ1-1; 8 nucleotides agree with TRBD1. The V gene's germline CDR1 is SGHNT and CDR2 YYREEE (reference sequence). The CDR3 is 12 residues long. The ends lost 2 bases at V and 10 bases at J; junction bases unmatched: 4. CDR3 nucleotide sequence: TGTGCCAGCAGCTTCCGGACAGGGCGAGCTTTCTTT. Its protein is CASSFRTGRAFF.

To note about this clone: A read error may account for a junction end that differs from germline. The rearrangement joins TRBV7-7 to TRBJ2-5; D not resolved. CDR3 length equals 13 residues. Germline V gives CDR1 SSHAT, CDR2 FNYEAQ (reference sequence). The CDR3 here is CASSLGVSETQYF. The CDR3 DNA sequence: TGTGCTAGCAGCTTAGGCGTCTCAGAGACCCAGTACTTC.

CDR3 loop: CAISEQEGRYNEQFF. Here the CDR3 DNA reads TGTGCCATCAGTGAACAAGAGGGGCGCTACAATGAGCAGTTCTTC. The rearrangement uses TRBV10-3 and TRBJ2-1; D tentatively reads TRBD1 or TRBD2 (5 bases each). Germline values: CDR1 ENHRY, CDR2 SYGVKD. This CDR3 region has 15 residues. Deletions cut 3 bases from V and 3 bases from J, with 12 bases between.

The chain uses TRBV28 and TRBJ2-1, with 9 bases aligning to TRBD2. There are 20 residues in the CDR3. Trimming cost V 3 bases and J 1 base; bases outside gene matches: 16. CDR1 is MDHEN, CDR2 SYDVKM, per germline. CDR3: CASSFLFSSAGGTSYNEQFF. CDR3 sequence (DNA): TGTGCCAGCAGTTTTTTATTTTCCTCGGCGGGAGGGACATCCTACAATGAGCAGTTCTTC.

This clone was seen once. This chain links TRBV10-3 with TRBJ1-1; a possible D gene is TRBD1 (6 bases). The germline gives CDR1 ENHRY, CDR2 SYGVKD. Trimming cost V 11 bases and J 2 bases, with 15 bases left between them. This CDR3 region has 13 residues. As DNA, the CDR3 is TGTGCCGCAAACAGGGAGGGAAACACTGAAGCTTTCTTT. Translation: CAANREGNTEAFF.

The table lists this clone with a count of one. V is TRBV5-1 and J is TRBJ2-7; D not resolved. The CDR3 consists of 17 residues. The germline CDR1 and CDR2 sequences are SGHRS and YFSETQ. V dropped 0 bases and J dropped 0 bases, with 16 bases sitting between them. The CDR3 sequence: CASSLDSSLINSYEQYF. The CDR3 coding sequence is TGCGCCAGCAGCTTGGATTCCTCTCTGATAAACTCCTACGAGCAGTACTTC.

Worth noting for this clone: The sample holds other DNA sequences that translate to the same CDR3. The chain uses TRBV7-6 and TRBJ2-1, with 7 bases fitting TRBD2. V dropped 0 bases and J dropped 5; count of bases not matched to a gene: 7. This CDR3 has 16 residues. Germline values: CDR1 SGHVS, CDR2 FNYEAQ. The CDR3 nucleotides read TGTGCCAGCAGCTTAGCGCGACGGGAGGTAAACAATGAGCAGTTCTTC. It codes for CASSLARREVNNEQFF.

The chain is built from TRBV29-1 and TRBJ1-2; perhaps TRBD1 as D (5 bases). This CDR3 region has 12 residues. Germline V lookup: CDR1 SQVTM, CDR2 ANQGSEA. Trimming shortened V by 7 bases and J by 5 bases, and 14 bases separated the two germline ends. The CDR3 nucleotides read TGCAGCGGAGCAGGCGGGACTTATGGCTACACCTTC. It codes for CSGAGGTYGYTF. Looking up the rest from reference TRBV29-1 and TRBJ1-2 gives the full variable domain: SAVISQKPSRDICQRGTSLTIQCQVDSQVTMMFWYRQQPGQSLTLIATANQGSEATYESGFVIDKFPISRPNLTFSTLTVSNMSPEDSSIYLCSGAGGTYGYTFGSGTRLTVV.

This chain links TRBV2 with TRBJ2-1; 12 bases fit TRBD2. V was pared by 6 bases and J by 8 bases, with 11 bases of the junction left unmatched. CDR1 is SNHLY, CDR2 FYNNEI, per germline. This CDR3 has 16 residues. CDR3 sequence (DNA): TGTGCCAGCAGCCATAGACTAGCGGGAGTCGTGGATGAGCAGTTCTTC. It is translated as CASSHRLAGVVDEQFF. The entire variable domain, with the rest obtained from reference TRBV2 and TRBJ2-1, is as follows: EPEVTQTPSHQVTQMGQEVILRCVPISNHLYFYWYRQILGQKVEFLVSFYNNEISEKSEIFDDQFSVERPDGSNFTLKIRSTKLEDSAMYFCASSHRLAGVVDEQFFGPGTRLTVL.

The CDR3 DNA sequence: TGTGCCAGCAGCCGAATAGCCTCAGAGCAGTTCTTC. This gives the protein CASSRIASEQFF. The V call is TRBV6-6, the J call TRBJ2-1; D is unresolved. The germline V and J ends were trimmed by 6 bases and 10 bases, with 13 bases remaining between them. CDR3 length: 12 amino acids. Germline CDR1 MNHNY, CDR2 SVGAGI (reference sequence).

For the CDR3, the DNA is TGTGCCAGCAGCTTAGGGGTAGGGTACAATGAGCAGTTCTTC. It specifies CASSLGVGYNEQFF. The chain is built from TRBV7-2 and TRBJ2-1; D is unclear. V was shortened by 1 base and J by 4 bases, with 8 bases between the two germline ends. The CDR3 runs 14 residues. Germline values: CDR1 SGHTA, CDR2 FQGNSA.

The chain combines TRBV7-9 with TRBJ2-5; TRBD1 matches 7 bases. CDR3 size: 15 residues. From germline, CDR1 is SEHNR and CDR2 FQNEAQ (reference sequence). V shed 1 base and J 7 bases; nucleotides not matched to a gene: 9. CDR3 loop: CASSLVGQRSGTQYF. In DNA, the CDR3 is TGTGCCAGCAGCTTAGTGGGACAGAGGTCCGGGACCCAGTACTTC.

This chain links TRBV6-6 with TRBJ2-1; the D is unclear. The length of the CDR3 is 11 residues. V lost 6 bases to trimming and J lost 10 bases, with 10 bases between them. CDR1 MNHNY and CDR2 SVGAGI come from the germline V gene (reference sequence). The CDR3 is CASSPQREQFF. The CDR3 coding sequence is TGTGCCAGCAGCCCGCAAAGGGAGCAGTTCTTC.

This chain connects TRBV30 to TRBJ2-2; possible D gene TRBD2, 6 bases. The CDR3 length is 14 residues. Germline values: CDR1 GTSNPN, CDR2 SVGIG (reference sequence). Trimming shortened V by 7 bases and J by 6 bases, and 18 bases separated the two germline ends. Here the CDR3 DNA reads TGTGCCTCAACTGGCGGGATTGGGGCCGGGGAGCTGTTTTTT. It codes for CASTGGIGAGELFF.

CDR3 protein: CATSSPWSGVYTGELFF. CDR3 nucleotides: TGTGCCACCAGCAGCCCGTGGAGCGGGGTTTACACCGGGGAGCTGTTTTTT. The V and J genes are TRBV15 and TRBJ2-2; 7 bases map to TRBD2. This CDR3 is built from 17 residues. V lost 3 bases to trimming and J lost 3 bases; unmatched junction nucleotides: 10. Germline V lookup: CDR1 LNHNV, CDR2 YYDKDF (reference sequence).

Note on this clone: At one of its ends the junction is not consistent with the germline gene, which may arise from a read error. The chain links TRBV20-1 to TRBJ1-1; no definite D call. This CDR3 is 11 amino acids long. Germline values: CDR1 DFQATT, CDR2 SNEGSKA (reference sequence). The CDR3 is CVRQMNTEAFF. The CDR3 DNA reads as TGTGTACGTCAGATGAACACTGAAGCTTTCTTT.

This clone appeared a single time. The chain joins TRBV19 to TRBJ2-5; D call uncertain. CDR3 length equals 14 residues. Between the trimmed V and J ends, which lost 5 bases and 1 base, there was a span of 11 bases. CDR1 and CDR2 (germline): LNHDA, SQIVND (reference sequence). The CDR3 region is CASSPTTIQETQYF. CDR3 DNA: TGTGCCAGTAGTCCTACTACAATCCAAGAGACCCAGTACTTC.

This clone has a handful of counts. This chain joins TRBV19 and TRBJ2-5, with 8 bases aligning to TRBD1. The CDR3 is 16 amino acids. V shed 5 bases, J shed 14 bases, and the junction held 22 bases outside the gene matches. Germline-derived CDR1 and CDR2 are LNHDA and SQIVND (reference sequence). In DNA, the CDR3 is TGTGCCAGTAGTCACCCTCCGGGCAGGGGGCGCACCGTCGTATACTTC. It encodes CASSHPPGRGRTVVYF.

This chain's CDR3 is CASSPSTGGGETQYF. The DNA of the CDR3 is TGTGCCAGCAGCCCTTCTACAGGGGGTGGAGAGACCCAGTACTTC. The chain uses TRBV5-4 and TRBJ2-5, with 8 bases matching TRBD1. Germline lookup yields CDR1 SGHNT and CDR2 YYREEE (reference sequence). Trimming took 4 bases from V and 4 from J; bases not matched to a gene: 9. The CDR3 length is 15 residues.

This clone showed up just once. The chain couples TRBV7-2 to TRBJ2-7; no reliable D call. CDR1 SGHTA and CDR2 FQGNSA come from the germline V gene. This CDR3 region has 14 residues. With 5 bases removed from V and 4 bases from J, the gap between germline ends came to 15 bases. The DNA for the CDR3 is TGTGCCAGCAGCCCGGGTGGGAAGGGATACGAGCAGTACTTC. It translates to CASSPGGKGYEQYF.

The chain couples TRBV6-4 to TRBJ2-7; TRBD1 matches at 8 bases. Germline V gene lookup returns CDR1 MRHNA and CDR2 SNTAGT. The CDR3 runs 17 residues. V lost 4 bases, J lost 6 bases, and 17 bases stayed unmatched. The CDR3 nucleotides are TGTGCCAGCAGTGCATCTTCGGACAGGGTGGTCCCTCCCGAGCAGTACTTC. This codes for CASSASSDRVVPPEQYF.

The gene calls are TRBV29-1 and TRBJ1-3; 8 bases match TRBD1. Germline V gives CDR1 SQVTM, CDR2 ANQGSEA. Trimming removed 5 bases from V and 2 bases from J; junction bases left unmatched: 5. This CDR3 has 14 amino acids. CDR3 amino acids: CSVTGGPPGNTIYF. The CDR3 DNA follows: TGCAGCGTTACAGGGGGTCCTCCTGGAAACACCATATATTTT.

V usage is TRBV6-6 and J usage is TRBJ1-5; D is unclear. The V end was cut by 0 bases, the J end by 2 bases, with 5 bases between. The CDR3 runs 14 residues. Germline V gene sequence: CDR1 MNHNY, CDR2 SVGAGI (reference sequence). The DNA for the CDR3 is TGTGCCAGCAGTTACTCAACAGGCAATCAGCCCCAGCATTTT. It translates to CASSYSTGNQPQHF.

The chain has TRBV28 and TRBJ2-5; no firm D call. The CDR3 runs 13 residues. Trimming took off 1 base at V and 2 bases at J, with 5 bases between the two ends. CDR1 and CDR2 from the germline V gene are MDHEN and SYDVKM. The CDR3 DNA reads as TGTGCCAGCAGTTTATTGGAACAAGAGACCCAGTACTTC. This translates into CASSLLEQETQYF.